The next 12 T cell receptor beta chains were all read from a single sample in a study of shared T cell receptors in the human thymus. TCRdb's copy holds only in-frame clones and misses some; the assay was immunoSEQ multiplex PCR. The data hold hundreds of thousands of clones, with approximately 90% observed a single time. Another study also made use of these data, one on human thymus T cells.

The specimen sequenced was thymocytes. These receptors were collected from a boy younger than two with a congenital heart defect.

DNA of the CDR3: TGTGCCAGCAGCATCGGGTCAGGGGAGAATGAAAAACTGTTTTTT. This translates into CASSIGSGENEKLFF. J is TRBJ1-4 and V is TRBV5-8, with D possibly being TRBD1 (6 bases). The CDR3 has 15 amino acids. The germline gives CDR1 SGHTS, CDR2 YDEGEE. V dropped 4 bases and J dropped 5 bases, with 15 bases sitting between them.

This chain links TRBV28 with TRBJ2-1, with 10 bases aligning to TRBD2. The CDR3 totals 17 residues. Germline V gene sequence: CDR1 MDHEN, CDR2 SYDVKM. The trim removed 6 bases at V and 6 bases at J, leaving 14 bases unmatched. CDR3 sequence: CASSAPRLAGSLNEQFF. The CDR3, as DNA: TGTGCCAGCAGCGCGCCTCGACTAGCGGGCTCCCTCAATGAGCAGTTCTTC.

In nucleotides, the CDR3 is TGTGCCAGCAGTTTATCGAGCCCACCCTCCACAGAAGGACTAGCGGGACTTTTCGACGAGCAGTACTTC. Its translation: CASSLSSPPSTEGLAGLFDEQYF. V is TRBV27 and J is TRBJ2-7; 12 positions match TRBD2. Germline V lookup: CDR1 MNHEY, CDR2 SMNVEV (reference sequence). This CDR3 region has 23 residues. Trimming took 0 bases from V and 5 from J; bases not matched to a gene: 26.

The chain has TRBV30 and TRBJ2-3; 7 nucleotides align to TRBD1. The CDR3 spans 18 residues. Germline V gene lookup returns CDR1 GTSNPN and CDR2 SVGIG (reference sequence). V was pared by 3 bases and J by 1 base, with 16 bases of the junction left unmatched. The CDR3 DNA sequence: TGTGCCTGGAGCTATACCTTAAGACAGGGTACCCGCACAGATACGCAGTATTTT. This translates into CAWSYTLRQGTRTDTQYF.

This clone was recorded once. The chain employs TRBV19 and TRBJ2-5; 8 positions match TRBD2. This CDR3 comprises 16 residues. With V trimmed by 3 bases and J by 4 bases, 10 bases remained unmatched. Per the germline V gene, CDR1 is LNHDA and CDR2 is SQIVND (reference sequence). CDR3 loop: CASSIGGVTVGETQYF. DNA for the CDR3: TGTGCCAGTAGTATCGGGGGGGTGACAGTGGGAGAGACCCAGTACTTC. Combining the CDR3 with reference TRBV19 and TRBJ2-5 gives the whole variable domain DGGITQSPKYLFRKEGQNVTLSCEQNLNHDAMYWYRQDPGQGLRLIYYSQIVNDFQKGDIAEGYSVSREKKESFPLTVTSAQKNPTAFYLCASSIGGVTVGETQYFGPGTRLLVL.

This chain uses TRBV9 with TRBJ2-3, with 8 bases identical to TRBD2. The CDR3 runs to 15 residues. Germline V gene data show CDR1 as SGDLS and CDR2 as YYNGEE. The V gene end was trimmed by 0 bases and the J gene end by 0 bases; junction bases not matched to a gene: 0. This CDR3 reads CASSVASGSTDTQYF. CDR3 sequence (DNA): TGTGCCAGCAGCGTAGCTAGCGGGAGCACAGATACGCAGTATTTT.

The chain employs TRBV7-9 and TRBJ1-2, with 9 bases identical to TRBD1. Germline CDR1 SEHNR, CDR2 FQNEAQ (reference sequence). The J segment lost 7 bases and the V segment lost 6 bases, leaving 15 bases of the junction unmatched. This CDR3 is 16 amino acids long. This chain's CDR3 is CASRVFDPGQGSGYTF. The CDR3 region has the DNA TGTGCCAGCAGAGTATTCGACCCGGGACAGGGCAGTGGCTACACCTTC.

This clone was observed once. The chain has TRBV28 and TRBJ2-5, with TRBD1 matching 7 bases. Germline CDR1 MDHEN, CDR2 SYDVKM. The V segment lost 1 base and the J segment 5 bases; nucleotides outside the gene matches: 4. This CDR3 comprises 14 residues. The DNA of the CDR3 is TGTGCCAGCAGTTTATACAGGGGTCGGGAGACCCAGTACTTC. Its protein product is CASSLYRGRETQYF.

The chain links TRBV29-1 to TRBJ1-2; TRBD1 matches at 8 bases. Germline V lookup: CDR1 SQVTM, CDR2 ANQGSEA. The CDR3 is made up of 13 amino acids. J lost 4 bases, V lost 4 bases, and 5 bases had no gene match. The CDR3 DNA follows: TGCAGCGTTGCAGGGGACAGGCGCTATGGCTACACCTTC. Protein: CSVAGDRRYGYTF.

The chain carries TRBV7-2 and TRBJ2-5; 7 bases are a match to TRBD2. V lost 5 bases, J lost 5 bases, and 11 bases stayed unmatched. The CDR3 loop spans 15 amino acids. The germline gives CDR1 SGHTA, CDR2 FQGNSA. CDR3 bases: TGTGCCAGCAGCCAGTGGGGGGAGGGCCGGGAGACCCAGTACTTC. It encodes CASSQWGEGRETQYF. Using reference TRBV7-2 and TRBJ2-5 for the parts outside the CDR3, the full variable domain is GAGVSQSPSNKVTEKGKDVELRCDPISGHTALYWYRQSLGQGLEFLIYFQGNSAPDKSGLPSDRFSAERTGGSVSTLTIQRTQQEDSAVYLCASSQWGEGRETQYFGPGTRLLVL.

CDR3 in amino acids: CASSPRVPGARTVPGYGYTF. The CDR3, as DNA: TGTGCCAGCAGCCCCAGAGTCCCAGGGGCGAGGACCGTTCCGGGCTATGGCTACACCTTC. The chain has TRBV5-4 and TRBJ1-2; D might be TRBD1 (6 bases). Germline V CDR1 and CDR2: SGHNT, YYREEE (reference sequence). CDR3 size: 20 residues. The V end lost 4 bases, the J end lost 4 bases, and 32 bases lay between the germline ends.

This rearrangement joins TRBV2 to TRBJ1-1, with TRBD1 matching 9 bases. The junction had 1 base not matched to a gene; V was cut back by 4 bases and J by 4 bases. The CDR3 has 13 residues. Germline assignment: CDR1 SNHLY and CDR2 FYNNEI. The CDR3 reads CASSVTGGTEAFF. In DNA form, the CDR3 reads TGTGCCAGCAGTGTGACAGGGGGCACTGAAGCTTTCTTT.